The following is a T cell receptor beta chain sequence with its context. The sample belongs to a study of control samples from healthy donors and cancer patients. Profiling relied on immunoSEQ multiplex PCR, and the TCRdb table lists in-frame clones only, not all of them. The sample shows fewer than 85,000 clones, about nine tenths of them seen only once. V gave up 6 bases and J gave up 5 bases, with 20 bases separating them. CDR1 and CDR2 (germline): MNHEY, SVGAGI. The CDR3 totals 15 residues. This chain joins TRBV6-5 and TRBJ2-7, with a tentative D call TRBD1 (6 bases). Sequencing was done on a sample of blood. The TCR comes from a man between 50 and 59 years old in good health. CDR3 in amino acids: CASSLGQNSNHEQYF. The CDR3 DNA reads TGTGCCAGCAGCCTCGGACAGAACTCCAACCACGAGCAGTACTTC.